The 14 T cell receptor beta chains below all came from one sample that was sequenced in a study of T cells in localized non-small cell lung cancer. Using immunoSEQ multiplex PCR, the repertoire was profiled, and TCRdb retains in-frame clones only, with some absent. The sample contains around 36,000 clones, 81% of which appear only once. The source was peripheral blood mononuclear cells, collected before any cancer treatment. Receptors originate from a male donor at least 60 years old with stage II lung adenocarcinoma.

This chain uses TRBV5-5 with TRBJ2-4; the D is unclear. CDR1 is SGHKS and CDR2 is YYEKEE in the germline V gene (reference sequence). The CDR3 length is 14 residues. Trimming left V 0 bases short and J 0 bases short, with 4 bases between. Written as DNA, the CDR3 is TGTGCCAGCAGCTTGGCGACAGCCAAAAACATTCAGTACTTC. This gives the protein CASSLATAKNIQYF. Supplemented by reference TRBV5-5 and TRBJ2-4, the full variable domain reads DAGVTQSPTHLIKTRGQQVTLRCSPISGHKSVSWYQQVLGQGPQFIFQYYEKEERGRGNFPDRFSARQFPNYSSELNVNALLLGDSALYLCASSLATAKNIQYFGAGTRLSVL.

The CDR3 bases are TGTGCCAGCAGCTTAGATACCGCTAGCTCCTACGAGCAGTACTTC. Its protein product is CASSLDTASSYEQYF. The chain joins TRBV11-3 to TRBJ2-7; D remains ambiguous. The CDR3 is 15 residues long. Trimming left V 0 bases short and J 0 bases short, with 9 bases between. Germline values: CDR1 SGHNT, CDR2 YENEEA.

V is TRBV6-1 and J is TRBJ1-1, with D hard to call. The germline CDR1 and CDR2 sequences are MNHNS and SASEGT. With 1 base removed from V and 0 bases from J, the gap between germline ends came to 24 bases. CDR3 length: 20 amino acids. The CDR3 spells CASSEGKWATRLAMNTEAFF. The CDR3 nucleotides read TGTGCCAGCAGTGAAGGGAAATGGGCCACCCGCCTGGCTATGAACACTGAAGCTTTCTTT.

The chain combines TRBV7-8 with TRBJ2-3; the match to TRBD2 covers 8 bases. The trim removed 0 bases at V and 4 bases at J, leaving 6 bases unmatched. This CDR3 comprises 16 residues. In germline, CDR1 is SGHVS, CDR2 FQNEAQ. The CDR3 loop reads CASSLAAGLGADTQYF. CDR3 nucleotide sequence: TGTGCCAGCAGCTTAGCGGCGGGACTAGGCGCAGATACGCAGTATTTT.

The CDR3 bases are TGTGCCTGGAGCTCACAGGGGCAGGGCACTGAAGCTTTCTTT. It yields the protein CAWSSQGQGTEAFF. V usage is TRBV30 and J usage is TRBJ1-1, with TRBD1 matching 7 bases. This CDR3 comprises 14 residues. The trim removed 3 bases at V and 4 bases at J, leaving 8 bases unmatched. CDR1 is GTSNPN and CDR2 is SVGIG in the germline V gene (reference sequence). Supplemented by reference TRBV30 and TRBJ1-1, the full variable domain reads SQTIHQWPATLVQPVGSPLSLECTVEGTSNPNLYWYRQAAGRGLQLLFYSVGIGQISSEVPQNLSASRPQDRQFILSSKKLLLSDSGFYLCAWSSQGQGTEAFFGQGTRLTVV.

This clone was recorded only once. The genes are TRBV29-1 and TRBJ2-5, with a tentative D call TRBD1 (5 bases). V lost 5 bases, J lost 5 bases, and 15 bases lay in between. Germline CDR1 reads SQVTM; CDR2 reads ANQGSEA. This CDR3 region has 13 residues. This CDR3 reads CSVWGRKEETQYF. CDR3 DNA: TGCAGCGTTTGGGGCAGGAAAGAGGAGACCCAGTACTTC.

The chain employs TRBV18 and TRBJ2-5; 7 nucleotides match TRBD1. CDR1 is KGHSH and CDR2 is LQKENI in the germline V gene. The CDR3 has 14 residues. V lost 2 bases to trimming and J lost 3 bases; unmatched junction nucleotides: 3. CDR3 nucleotide sequence: TGTGCCAGCTCACCAGGACAGGTCAAAGAGACCCAGTACTTC. It yields the protein CASSPGQVKETQYF. The whole variable domain, filled in from reference TRBV18 and TRBJ2-5, reads NAGVMQNPRHLVRRRGQEARLRCSPMKGHSHVYWYRQLPEEGLKFMVYLQKENIIDESGMPKERFSAEFPKEGPSILRIQQVVRGDSAAYFCASSPGQVKETQYFGPGTRLLVL.

The CDR3 sequence is CASSLGGPVGELFF. In DNA, the CDR3 is TGTGCCAGCAGTTTGGGAGGGCCTGTTGGGGAGCTGTTTTTT. The V and J genes are TRBV28 and TRBJ2-2, with 7 bases identical to TRBD2. This CDR3 spans 14 amino acids. CDR1 and CDR2 (germline): MDHEN, SYDVKM. V lost 3 bases and J lost 8; bases outside the gene matches: 6.

The rearrangement links TRBV18 to TRBJ1-5, with TRBD1 matching over 7 bases. The junction had 6 bases not matched to a gene; V was cut back by 6 bases and J by 1 base. CDR1 is KGHSH and CDR2 is LQKENI in the germline V gene. This CDR3 spans 15 amino acids. CDR3 bases: TGTGCCAGCTCCAGGGGACAGATAAGCAATCAGCCCCAGCATTTT. Translated, it gives CASSRGQISNQPQHF.

The chain's CDR3 is CASSLAPGQGTYEQYF. Written as DNA, the CDR3 is TGTGCCAGCAGCCTGGCACCGGGACAGGGTACCTACGAGCAGTACTTC. The V call is TRBV7-9, the J call TRBJ2-7; 9 bases are a match to TRBD1. The junction had 10 bases not matched to a gene; V was cut back by 5 bases and J by 2 bases. Germline CDR1 SEHNR, CDR2 FQNEAQ (reference sequence). The CDR3 spans 16 residues.

The table lists this clone with a few counts. CDR3 protein: CASSLTGEAFF. The CDR3 bases are TGTGCCAGCAGTCTGACGGGTGAAGCTTTCTTT. The chain carries TRBV5-6 and TRBJ1-1; D is ambiguous. The CDR3 is 11 amino acids. The germline CDR1 and CDR2 sequences are SGHDT and YYEEEE. Trimming took off 5 bases at V and 7 bases at J, with 9 bases between the two ends.

CDR3 region: CASRAGGTGQPQHF. CDR3 DNA sequence: TGTGCCAGCAGGGCAGGGGGAACGGGTCAGCCCCAGCATTTT. This chain links TRBV28 with TRBJ1-5; TRBD1 matches 7 bases. The CDR3 is 14 residues long. CDR1 and CDR2 (germline): MDHEN, SYDVKM. V shed 6 bases and J 6 bases; nucleotides not matched to a gene: 8.

This clone occurred a few times. This chain uses TRBV29-1 with TRBJ2-7; no reliable D call. The ends were cut back, 4 bases at V and 0 bases at J, with 10 bases in the middle. The CDR3 has 13 amino acids. Looked up from germline, CDR1 is SQVTM and CDR2 is ANQGSEA. The CDR3 sequence: CSVVPQDSYEQYF. The CDR3 coding sequence is TGCAGCGTTGTTCCTCAAGACTCCTACGAGCAGTACTTC.

This chain joins TRBV6-5 and TRBJ2-2; 7 bases fit TRBD1. Germline assignment: CDR1 MNHEY and CDR2 SVGAGI. The CDR3 extends over 15 amino acids. V gave up 6 bases and J gave up 2 bases; unmatched junction bases: 6. This CDR3 reads CASRPGTANTGELFF. The DNA for the CDR3 is TGTGCCAGCAGGCCGGGGACAGCAAACACCGGGGAGCTGTTTTTT.